The entry below gives a single T cell receptor beta chain sequence along with its context. Its specificity is unknown. V dropped 4 bases and J dropped 2 bases, with 11 bases sitting between them. Germline V gives CDR1 GTSNPN, CDR2 SVGIG (reference sequence). This CDR3 is built from 13 residues. The data derive from a study of siplizumab effects on memory and regulatory T cells. Study-wide results and limits: Few alloreactive clones mapped to unstimulated subsets. Mappable alloreactive CD4+ clones came from Treg cells less than 70% of the time on average with siplizumab, against 26.9% in controls.

The repertoire was sequenced with immunoSEQ multiplex PCR; TCRdb's copy has only in-frame clones and lacks some. Of 100,000 or so clones listed, about 95% are singletons. This rearrangement joins TRBV30 to TRBJ1-2; D unresolved. The sequence derives from a human donor in good health. Sequencing was done on a sample of Tregs sorted from blood. This chain's CDR3 is CAWTRLANYGYTF. The CDR3 DNA is TGTGCCTGGACCAGACTGGCGAACTATGGCTACACCTTC.